This T cell receptor (beta chain) originates from a study of T cell changes during pregnancy in multiple sclerosis. V shed 3 bases and J shed 0 bases, with 9 bases lying between them. Germline V gives CDR1 SGHAT, CDR2 FQNNGV. The CDR3 runs to 14 residues. Measured with immunoSEQ multiplex PCR; TCRdb has only the in-frame clones, and not every one. The sample contains 40,000 to 60,000 clones, about nine tenths of which appear only once. The clonotype originates from a female donor in good health, enrolled as a control in a pregnancy study. The sample was peripheral blood, taken in the first trimester of pregnancy. V gene TRBV11-2 combines with J gene TRBJ2-7; D possibly corresponds to TRBD1 (6 bases). The CDR3 sequence: CASSFQGGSYEQYF. CDR3 sequence (DNA): TGTGCCAGCAGCTTTCAAGGGGGCTCCTACGAGCAGTACTTC. Drawing the rest from reference TRBV11-2 and TRBJ2-7, the complete variable domain is EAGVAQSPRYKIIEKRQSVAFWCNPISGHATLYWYQQILGQGPKLLIQFQNNGVVDDSQLPKDRFSAERLKGVDSTLKIQPAKLEDSAVYLCASSFQGGSYEQYFGPGTRLTVT.